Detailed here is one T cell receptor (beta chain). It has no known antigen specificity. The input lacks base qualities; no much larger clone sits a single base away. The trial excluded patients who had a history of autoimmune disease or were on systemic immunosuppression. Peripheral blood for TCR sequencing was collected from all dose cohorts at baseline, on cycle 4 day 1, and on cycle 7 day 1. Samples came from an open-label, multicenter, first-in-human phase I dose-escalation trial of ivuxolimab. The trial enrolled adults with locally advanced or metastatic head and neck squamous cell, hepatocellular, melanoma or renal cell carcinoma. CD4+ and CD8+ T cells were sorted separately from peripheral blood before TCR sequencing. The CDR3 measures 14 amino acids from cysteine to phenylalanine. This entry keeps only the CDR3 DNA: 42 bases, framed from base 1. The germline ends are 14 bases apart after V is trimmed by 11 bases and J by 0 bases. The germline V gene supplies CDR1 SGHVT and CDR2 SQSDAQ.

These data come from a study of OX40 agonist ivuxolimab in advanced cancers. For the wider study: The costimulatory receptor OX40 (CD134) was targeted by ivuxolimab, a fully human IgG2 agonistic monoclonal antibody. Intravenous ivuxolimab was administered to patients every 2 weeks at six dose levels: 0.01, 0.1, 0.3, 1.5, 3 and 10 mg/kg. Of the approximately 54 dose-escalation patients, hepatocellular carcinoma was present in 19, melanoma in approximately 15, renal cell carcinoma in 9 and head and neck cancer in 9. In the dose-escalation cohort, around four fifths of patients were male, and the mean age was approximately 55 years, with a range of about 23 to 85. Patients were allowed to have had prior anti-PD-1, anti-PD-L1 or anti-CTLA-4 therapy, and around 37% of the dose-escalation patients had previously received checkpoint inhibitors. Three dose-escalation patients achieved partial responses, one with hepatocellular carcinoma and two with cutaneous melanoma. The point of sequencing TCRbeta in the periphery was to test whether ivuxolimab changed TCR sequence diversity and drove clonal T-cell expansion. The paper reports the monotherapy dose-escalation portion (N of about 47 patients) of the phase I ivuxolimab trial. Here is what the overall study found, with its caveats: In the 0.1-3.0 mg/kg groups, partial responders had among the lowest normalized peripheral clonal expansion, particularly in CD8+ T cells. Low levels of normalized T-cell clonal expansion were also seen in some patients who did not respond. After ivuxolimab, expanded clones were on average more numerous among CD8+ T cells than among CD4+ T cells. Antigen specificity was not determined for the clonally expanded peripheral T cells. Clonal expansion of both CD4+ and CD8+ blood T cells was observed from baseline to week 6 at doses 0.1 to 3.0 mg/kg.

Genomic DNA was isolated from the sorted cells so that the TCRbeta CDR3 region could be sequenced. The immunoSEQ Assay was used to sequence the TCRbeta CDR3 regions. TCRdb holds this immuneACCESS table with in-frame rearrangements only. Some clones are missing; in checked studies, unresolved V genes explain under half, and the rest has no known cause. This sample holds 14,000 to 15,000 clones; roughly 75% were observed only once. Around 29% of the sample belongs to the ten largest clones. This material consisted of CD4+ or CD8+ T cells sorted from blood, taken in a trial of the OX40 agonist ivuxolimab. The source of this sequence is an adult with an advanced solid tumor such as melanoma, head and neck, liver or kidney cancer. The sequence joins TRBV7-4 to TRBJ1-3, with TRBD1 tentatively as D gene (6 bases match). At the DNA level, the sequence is TGTGCCCGCAACACAGGGAGCTCTGGAAACACCATATATTTT. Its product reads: CARNTGSSGNTIYF.